A single sample is the source of the 6 T cell receptor beta chains below, sequenced in a study of cytomegalovirus exposure and HLA in healthy donors listed by TCRdb under 2017. The library was obtained by the immunoSEQ multiplex PCR assay. The multiplex PCR relied on a mix of 60 forward primers for TCR Vbeta segments and 13 reverse primers for TCR Jbeta segments. As stored in TCRdb, this immuneACCESS dataset retains in-frame rearrangements with V and J assigned. A fraction of the clones does not appear; measured against another copy, unresolved V genes explain less than half of the discrepancy, and the remainder lacks a known reason. The sample yields around 150,000 clones; more than 70% were counted once. Approximately 1.6% of the sample is taken by the ten largest. Sequenced: PBMCs. The source of these receptors is a woman in her 40s in good health and CMV-seronegative.

The chain links TRBV15 to TRBJ2-2; D is perhaps TRBD2 (5 bases). Germline V gives CDR1 LNHNV, CDR2 YYDKDF (reference sequence). The CDR3 length is 17 residues. V was trimmed by 1 base and J by 5 bases, leaving 17 bases between them. The CDR3, as DNA: TGTGCCACCAGCAGAGTTCCTGGGGTTGGAGGTACCGGGGAGCTGTTTTTT. Protein: CATSRVPGVGGTGELFF.

This chain joins TRBV10-3 and TRBJ2-3, with D maybe TRBD2 (5 bases). V lost 0 bases and J lost 6, with 10 bases in between. Germline V gives CDR1 ENHRY, CDR2 SYGVKD. The CDR3 contains 14 residues. Written as DNA, the CDR3 is TGTGCCATCAGTGAGTCGACATTAGCGGATACGCAGTATTTT. This gives the protein CAISESTLADTQYF.

V usage is TRBV7-9 and J usage is TRBJ1-2, with 8 positions matching TRBD1. CDR3 length: 16 amino acids. The ends lost 4 bases at V and 4 bases at J; junction bases unmatched: 11. Germline CDR1 SEHNR, CDR2 FQNEAQ (reference sequence). CDR3 loop: CASSSSGQGRRYGYTF. CDR3 nucleotides: TGTGCCAGCAGCTCCAGCGGACAGGGCAGGCGCTATGGCTACACCTTC.

This rearrangement joins TRBV14 to TRBJ2-1; 8 bases align to TRBD2. The germline CDR1 and CDR2 sequences are SGHDN and FVKESK. This CDR3 spans 16 amino acids. Losses at the gene ends were 0 bases for V and 12 bases for J; bases not matched to a gene: 13. The CDR3 region is CASSQEAGGLTMRQFF. As DNA, the CDR3 is TGTGCCAGCAGCCAAGAGGCGGGAGGCCTAACAATGAGGCAGTTCTTC.

J is TRBJ2-2 and V is TRBV10-1; D is ambiguous. Between the trimmed V and J ends, which lost 6 bases and 5 bases, there was a span of 7 bases. This CDR3 has 12 amino acids. Per the germline V gene, CDR1 is WNHNN and CDR2 is SYGVQD (reference sequence). The CDR3 loop reads CASSLGTGELFF. The CDR3 DNA is TGCGCCAGCAGCCTCGGGACCGGGGAGCTGTTTTTT.

Here the CDR3 DNA reads TGTGCCAGCCGAACCCAGGGGCTCTTTCCCGAAAAACTGTTTTTT. Amino acids: CASRTQGLFPEKLFF. The J gene is TRBJ1-4, the V gene TRBV11-2; maybe TRBD1 (6 bases). Trimming removed 8 bases from V and 8 bases from J, with 21 bases in between. CDR1 and CDR2 (germline): SGHAT, FQNNGV. The CDR3 runs 15 residues.